A selection of T cell receptor beta chains follows, all from one sample in a study of blood T cell repertoires in COVID-19. The assay was immunoSEQ multiplex PCR, and TCRdb's table has in-frame clones only and misses some. The sample has roughly 99,000 clones, around nine tenths seen once; the top ten hold less than 1.5%. Input material: peripheral blood. These receptors came from a woman aged 25 to 39 with acute or convalescent COVID-19. The CDR3 runs from the conserved cysteine through the conserved F or W. The order of the fields is CDR3 protein, CDR3 length, V gene.

CDR3: CASSAGGREAWMSSYNEQFF
length: 20
V: TRBV5-5

CDR3: CAISEMGQGSAEAFF
length: 15
V: TRBV10-3

CDR3: CASRDSPMSNYGYTF
length: 15
V: TRBV2

CDR3: CASSYELSSYNEQFF
length: 15
V: TRBV6-6

CDR3: CAKRTSGVKETQYF
length: 14
V: TRBV19

CDR3: CASSLEGGGASKTQYF
length: 16
V: TRBV11-3

CDR3: CASSSGQVSYNEQFF
length: 15
V: TRBV6-5

CDR3: CASSLRGYANEKLFF
length: 15
V: TRBV3-1/TRBV3-2

CDR3: CATSSASPEYEQYF
length: 14
V: TRBV15

CDR3: CASSSGLAGGWGTGELFF
length: 18
V: TRBV27

CDR3: CSVEGGGRFFGYTF
length: 14
V: TRBV29-1

CDR3: CASSQDEQANYGYTF
length: 15
V: TRBV4-3

CDR3: CASSLAGRGLTDYGQYF
length: 17
V: TRBV5-1

CDR3: CASSGGQPLNEKLFF
length: 15
V: TRBV6-4

CDR3: CASSHDRNSQPQHF
length: 14
V: TRBV6-2/TRBV6-3

CDR3: CASMTGSPNTEAFF
length: 14
V: TRBV5-1

CDR3: CASSLGTGGNEQYF
length: 14
V: TRBV5-1

CDR3: CAWSAPIGTGYNEKLFF
length: 17
V: TRBV30

CDR3: CASSLRPGTGTYEQYF
length: 16
V: TRBV7-3

CDR3: CASSPPWTGPDTQYF
length: 15
V: TRBV19

CDR3: CASRQVSTEAFF
length: 12
V: TRBV28

CDR3: CAWIAWGGEQYF
length: 12
V: TRBV30

CDR3: CASSGGSGIYEQYF
length: 14
V: TRBV2

CDR3: CASSSLQLAGGPSEQFF
length: 17
V: TRBV28

CDR3: CASTRGRETQYF
length: 12
V: TRBV11-2

CDR3: CASIPPSAGVDSPLHF
length: 16
V: TRBV6-6

CDR3: CATSRTGKNTEAFF
length: 14
V: TRBV15

CDR3: CASSFAGLAVRGTQYF
length: 16
V: TRBV28

CDR3: CASSRDRDSLSGANVLTF
length: 18
V: TRBV9

CDR3: CATNPGPNQPQHF
length: 13
V: TRBV28

CDR3: CASTQGSGNTIYF
length: 13
V: TRBV5-4

CDR3: CASSLGARDSPLHF
length: 14
V: TRBV11-3

CDR3: CASSIGRRASNEKLFF
length: 16
V: TRBV19

CDR3: CASSLEANSGTEAFF
length: 15
V: TRBV5-1

CDR3: CASRLRTVNYGYTF
length: 14
V: TRBV7-2

CDR3: CASSPGQFLNPYEQYF
length: 16
V: TRBV5-1

CDR3: CASSESTPDTQYF
length: 13
V: TRBV10-1

CDR3: CASSLPLAGGPYEQYF
length: 16
V: TRBV6-6

CDR3: CASSLLRTGYSGTEAFF
length: 17
V: TRBV7-2

CDR3: CASSGGWSRGYEQYF
length: 15
V: TRBV3-1/TRBV3-2

CDR3: CASRSEGSYGYTF
length: 13
V: TRBV3-1/TRBV3-2

CDR3: CASSPSGGGYTGELFF
length: 16
V: TRBV9

CDR3: CASSPRGGGENSPLHF
length: 16
V: TRBV18

CDR3: CASSPRTGGYGYTF
length: 14
V: TRBV7-9

CDR3: CASSFGRGRYGYTF
length: 14
V: TRBV7-2

CDR3: CATNRREGHEQYF
length: 13
V: TRBV5-6

CDR3: CASSYSEVSSPYEQYF
length: 16
V: TRBV6-2/TRBV6-3

CDR3: CASSLGTANTEAFF
length: 14
V: TRBV5-4

CDR3: CASSLRPLRGTGGLREAKNIQYF
length: 23
V: TRBV7-3

CDR3: CASMAPGGQANSPLHF
length: 16
V: TRBV7-9

CDR3: CASSFRGLMNTEAFF
length: 15
V: TRBV28

CDR3: CASSQEEGGYTF
length: 12
V: TRBV14

CDR3: CASSKRLAGVAETQYF
length: 16
V: TRBV27

CDR3: CASSQTGGNEKLFF
length: 14
V: TRBV4-1

CDR3: CASISGGEYTEAFF
length: 14
V: TRBV6-6